This TCR beta chain was profiled in a study of shared clonotypes between healthy human individuals. Points from the study as a whole: Non-shared clonotypes had lower generation probabilities than those shared by all four donors.

Among the donors, all were Caucasian adults who lived in Nashville, Tennessee. This CDR3 is 14 amino acids long. Germline V gives CDR1 SGHKS, CDR2 YYEKEE (reference sequence). V was cut by 3 bases and J by 8 bases, with 14 bases left in between. This clone was recorded only once. What it recognizes is unknown. The method was immunoSEQ multiplex PCR; TCRdb's version includes in-frame clones alone and lacks a portion of them. The data show more than 2,000,000 clones, roughly 92% seen once. This clonotype was obtained from a man aged 18 to 30 in good health. The sequencing input was naive CD4+ T cells sorted from blood. The subset was: CD45RA+ positively selected. This rearrangement joins TRBV5-5 to TRBJ1-4; TRBD1 is a possible D gene (6 bases). CDR3 DNA sequence: TGTGCCAGCAGCTCTCAGGGGATAGGGGAAAAACTGTTTTTT. Amino acid sequence: CASSSQGIGEKLFF. Variable domain in full (rest from reference TRBV5-5 and TRBJ1-4): DAGVTQSPTHLIKTRGQQVTLRCSPISGHKSVSWYQQVLGQGPQFIFQYYEKEERGRGNFPDRFSARQFPNYSSELNVNALLLGDSALYLCASSSQGIGEKLFFGSGTQLSVL.